This TCR beta chain derives from a study of blood T cell repertoires in COVID-19. This CDR3 spans 17 amino acids. The ends were cut back, 2 bases at V and 1 base at J, with 15 bases in the middle. Profiled with immunoSEQ multiplex PCR; TCRdb holds only in-frame clones, not every one. The repertoire includes just under 75,000 clones, approximately 80% of them detected once, and roughly 2.5% sits in the top ten. This TCR derives from an elderly man with active or convalescent COVID-19. Sequencing input: peripheral blood. This chain joins TRBV5-7 and TRBJ2-2, with a tentative D call TRBD1 (5 bases). TRBV5-7 is designated an ORF whose function remains uncertain. The DNA of the CDR3 is TGTGCCAGCAGCTTTTCCCCCAGGGTCGGGAACACCGGGGAGCTGTTTTTT. The encoded protein is CASSFSPRVGNTGELFF.